Listed below are T cell receptor beta chains from one sample, sequenced in a study of T cells after somatic rescue of genetic block. Generated by immunoSEQ multiplex PCR, the TCRdb table keeps only in-frame clones and is missing some. The sample includes 50,000 to 60,000 clones, 96% of them seen just once. The sequenced material came from peripheral blood mononuclear cells (PBMCs). The receptors here all came from a child younger than two. Both conserved end residues are part of each CDR3. A D gene is named only where the DNA matches it firmly. A clone size is listed for some rows: how often the clone was seen (once, few, many), or a class if it is expanded.

>TRBV2|once|TRBD2|TRBJ2-6
CASRGELAGGLFGANVLTF
TGTGCCAGCAGGGGGGAATTAGCGGGAGGGCTTTTCGGGGCCAACGTCCTGACTTTC
>TRBV6-4|-|-|TRBJ2-7
CASTGSSYEQYF
TGTGCCAGTACCGGGAGCTCCTACGAGCAGTACTTC
>TRBV5-1|-|TRBD2|TRBJ2-5
CASSLWAGGQETQYF
TGCGCCAGCAGCTTGTGGGCGGGAGGGCAAGAGACCCAGTACTTC
>TRBV11-2|-|TRBD2|TRBJ2-7
CASSLVTSGLSYEQYF
TGTGCCAGCAGCTTAGTGACTAGCGGGTTATCCTACGAGCAGTACTTC
>TRBV12-5|-|-|TRBJ1-3
CASGLAGEGNTIYF
TGTGCTAGTGGTTTGGCAGGGGAGGGAAACACCATATATTTT
>TRBV27|-|-|TRBJ2-5
CASSFSPGTSQETQYF
TGTGCCAGCAGTTTTTCCCCTGGGACTTCCCAAGAGACCCAGTACTTC
>TRBV18|-|-|TRBJ2-5
CASSPPVGTQYF
TGTGCCAGCTCACCACCGGTAGGGACCCAGTACTTC
>TRBV4-3|-|-|TRBJ1-4
CASYGEGGASNEKLFF
TGCGCCAGCTACGGTGAGGGAGGAGCTTCTAATGAAAAACTGTTTTTT
>TRBV10-3|-|TRBD1|TRBJ1-2
CAISEPDRADGYTF
TGTGCCATCAGTGAGCCGGACAGGGCAGATGGCTACACCTTC
>TRBV4-2|-|-|TRBJ2-5
CASSQVPGAQYETQYF
TGTGCCAGCAGCCAAGTCCCAGGGGCGCAGTATGAGACCCAGTACTTC
>TRBV7-2|once|TRBD2|TRBJ2-5
CASSQGLAALQETQYF
TGTGCCAGCAGCCAGGGACTAGCGGCATTACAAGAGACCCAGTACTTC
>TRBV7-9|-|-|TRBJ1-2
CASSLERDGSGYTF
TGTGCCAGCAGCTTAGAACGCGATGGGAGCGGCTACACCTTC
>TRBV4-1|-|-|TRBJ1-4
CASSQDGATNEKLFF
TGCGCCAGCAGCCAAGATGGGGCAACTAATGAAAAACTGTTTTTT
>TRBV5-1|once|TRBD1|TRBJ1-4
CASSSGQGPKLFF
TGCGCCAGCAGCTCGGGACAGGGGCCAAAACTGTTTTTT